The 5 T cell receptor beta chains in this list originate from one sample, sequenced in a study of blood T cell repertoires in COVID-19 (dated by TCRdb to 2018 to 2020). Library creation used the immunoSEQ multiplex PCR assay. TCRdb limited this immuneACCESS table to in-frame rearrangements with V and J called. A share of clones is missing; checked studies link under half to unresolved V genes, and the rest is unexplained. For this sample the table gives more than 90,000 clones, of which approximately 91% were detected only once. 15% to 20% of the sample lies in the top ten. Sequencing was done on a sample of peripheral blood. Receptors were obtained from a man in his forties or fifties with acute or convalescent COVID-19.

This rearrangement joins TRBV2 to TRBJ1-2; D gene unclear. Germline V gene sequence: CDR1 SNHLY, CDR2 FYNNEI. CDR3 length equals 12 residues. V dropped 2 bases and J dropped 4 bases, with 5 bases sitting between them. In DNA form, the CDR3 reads TGTGCCAGCAGTGAATCGAGCTATGGCTACACCTTC. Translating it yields CASSESSYGYTF.

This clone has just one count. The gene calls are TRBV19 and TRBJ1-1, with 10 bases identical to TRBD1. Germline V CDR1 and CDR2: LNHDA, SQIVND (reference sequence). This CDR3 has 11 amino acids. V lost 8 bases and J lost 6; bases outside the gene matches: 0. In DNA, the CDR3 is TGTGCCAGTGGGACAGGGGCTGAAGCTTTCTTT. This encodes CASGTGAEAFF. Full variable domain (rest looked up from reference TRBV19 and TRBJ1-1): DGGITQSPKYLFRKEGQNVTLSCEQNLNHDAMYWYRQDPGQGLRLIYYSQIVNDFQKGDIAEGYSVSREKKESFPLTVTSAQKNPTAFYLCASGTGAEAFFGQGTRLTVV.

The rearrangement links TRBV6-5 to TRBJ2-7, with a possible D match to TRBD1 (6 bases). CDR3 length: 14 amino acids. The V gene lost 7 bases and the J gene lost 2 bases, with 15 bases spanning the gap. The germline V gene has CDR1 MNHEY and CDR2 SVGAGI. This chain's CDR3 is CASKRQDGTYEQYF. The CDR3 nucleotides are TGTGCCAGCAAACGACAGGACGGGACCTACGAGCAGTACTTC.

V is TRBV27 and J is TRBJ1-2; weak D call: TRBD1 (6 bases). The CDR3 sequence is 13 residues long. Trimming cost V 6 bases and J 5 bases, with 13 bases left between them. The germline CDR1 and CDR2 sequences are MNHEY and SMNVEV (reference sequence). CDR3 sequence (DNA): TGTGCCAGCAGCCGGGACATCGGGTATGGCTACACCTTC. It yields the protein CASSRDIGYGYTF.

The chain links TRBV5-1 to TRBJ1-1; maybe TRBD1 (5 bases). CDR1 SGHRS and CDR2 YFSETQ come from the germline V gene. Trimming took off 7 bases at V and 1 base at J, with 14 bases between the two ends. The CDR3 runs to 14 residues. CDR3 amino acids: CASALGGRNTEAFF. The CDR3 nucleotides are TGCGCCAGCGCCCTGGGGGGGAGGAACACTGAAGCTTTCTTT.